The clone carrying this T cell receptor beta chain was observed a handful of times. Antigen: not known. V shed 4 bases and J shed 4 bases, with 16 bases lying between them. The germline gives CDR1 LGHNA, CDR2 YSLEER. The CDR3 length is 15 residues. Indicated time point: blood 4 weeks post-SBRT, at nephrectomy. Specified treatment: 15 Gy SBRT to primary tumor, nephrectomy 4 weeks later. Nephrectomy followed 15 Gy stereotactic body radiation by 4 weeks. Radiation-treated patients gave blood at baseline, week 2 and week 4. Here immunoSEQ multiplex PCR was the method, and the copy in TCRdb shows in-frame clones only, minus some. The repertoire consists of about 62,000 clones, with 65% to 80% occurring once and the leading ten covering roughly 7.5%. The data derive from a study of radiation and T cells in renal cell carcinoma. Overall study results and limits: Baseline intratumoral clonotype presence is unknown without pretreatment biopsies. Top tumor clonotypes rose in blood 2 weeks post-radiation, then contracted.

The clonotype comes from a man aged 60 to 69 with renal cell carcinoma. This specimen consisted of blood, obtained from a patient whose treatment included radiotherapy and nephrectomy. V usage is TRBV4-3 and J usage is TRBJ1-2; D is perhaps TRBD1 (6 bases). CDR3 amino acids: CASSPSRGPGYGYTF. The CDR3, as DNA: TGCGCCAGCAGCCCGAGCCGGGGGCCGGGCTATGGCTACACCTTC.